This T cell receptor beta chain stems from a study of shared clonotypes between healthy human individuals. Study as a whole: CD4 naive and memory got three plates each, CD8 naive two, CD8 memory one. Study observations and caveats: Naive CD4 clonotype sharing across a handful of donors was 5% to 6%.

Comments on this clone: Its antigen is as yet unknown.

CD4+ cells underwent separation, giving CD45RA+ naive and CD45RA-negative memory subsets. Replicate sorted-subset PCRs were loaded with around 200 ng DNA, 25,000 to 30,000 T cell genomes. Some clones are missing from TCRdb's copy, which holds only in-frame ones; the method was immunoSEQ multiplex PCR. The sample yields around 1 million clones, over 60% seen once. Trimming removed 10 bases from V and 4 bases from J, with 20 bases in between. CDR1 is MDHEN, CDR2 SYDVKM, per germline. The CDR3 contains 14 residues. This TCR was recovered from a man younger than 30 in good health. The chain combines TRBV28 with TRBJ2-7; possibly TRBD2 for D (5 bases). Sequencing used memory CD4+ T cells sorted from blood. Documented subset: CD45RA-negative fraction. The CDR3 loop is CATYAEAGRYEQYF. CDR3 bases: TGTGCCACCTACGCAGAGGCGGGTAGATACGAGCAGTACTTC.